In its sample, the clone carrying this T cell receptor (beta chain) was seen a few times. Every cDNA TCR molecule received its own unique molecular identifier. TCRdb reprocessed the 5' RACE reads with MiXCR, giving one entry per CDR3 protein. This sample has around 100,000 distinct CDR3 sequences, with more than 10% found just once. CDR1 is SGHAT, CDR2 FQNNGV, per germline. V was shortened by 5 bases and J by 4 bases, with 20 bases between the two germline ends. The CDR3 has 16 amino acids. These data belong to a study of spatial heterogeneity in lung cancer. At the level of the study: Samples were obtained from some 70 donors, all untreated early-stage non-small cell lung cancer patients.

Time point reported: blood at routine non-recurrence follow-up after resection. Whole RNA came from tumor, nontumor lung or frozen PBMC and was sequenced without being sorted. The chain recombines TRBV11-2 with TRBJ2-5; a weak D match, TRBD2 (6 bases). Sequenced here: PBMCs, sampled at follow-up. The TCR originated in a female donor with early-stage non-small cell lung cancer. This chain's CDR3 is CASSPAWASDRETQYF. CDR3 nucleotides: TGTGCCAGCAGCCCAGCCTGGGCTAGCGATCGAGAGACCCAGTACTTC.